This T cell receptor (beta chain) was captured in a study of long-term antiretroviral therapy in people with HIV. The study's findings and limits: Across all time points, the repertoire was dominated by clones that expanded before ART. ART-treated samples gained diversity yet remained below transplant donor controls.

Researchers ran immunoSEQ v3.0 at survey level. What sequencing targeted per sample was 40,000-50,000 T-cell genomes. The data were produced by immunoSEQ multiplex PCR, yet TCRdb's version contains in-frame clones alone and is incomplete. The sample holds some 19,000 clones, roughly 79% seen once. Donors needed at least one pre-ART PBMC sample plus at least two post-ART samples. Only one count was recorded for this clone. Its antigen is unidentified. With V trimmed by 8 bases and J by 11 bases, 13 bases remained unmatched. Germline values: CDR1 SGHNT, CDR2 YENEEA. The CDR3 is 13 amino acids. The genes are TRBV11-3 and TRBJ1-1; 8 bases agree with TRBD1. The specimen was unsorted PBMCs, collected 2.2 years after starting antiretroviral therapy. The source of this sequence is a man aged 45-65 years with HIV. The CDR3 nucleotides read TGTGCCAGCTCCCCAGGCCGGGACAGGTTCGCTTTCTTT. Residues: CASSPGRDRFAFF.